This T cell receptor beta chain appears in the sequencing data of a study of OX40 agonist ivuxolimab in advanced cancers. Blood samples were obtained at baseline, cycle 4 day 1, and cycle 7 day 1. The data were produced by immunoSEQ multiplex PCR, yet TCRdb's version contains in-frame clones alone and is incomplete. Here the sample spans 65,000 to 95,000 clones, 75% to 95% being singletons. There are 15 residues in the CDR3. Germline-derived CDR1 and CDR2 are MDHEN and SYDVKM. V was shortened by 1 base and J by 5 bases, with 14 bases between the two germline ends. Sequenced material: CD4+ or CD8+ T cells sorted from blood, taken in a trial of the OX40 agonist ivuxolimab. The TCR was taken from an adult with an advanced solid tumor such as melanoma, head and neck, liver or kidney cancer. The rearrangement links TRBV28 to TRBJ1-1; D call uncertain. CDR3 loop: CASSLSEPLGTEAFF. CDR3 coding DNA: TGTGCCAGCAGTTTATCGGAGCCCCTGGGGACTGAAGCTTTCTTT.